This TCR beta chain is drawn from a study of cytomegalovirus exposure and HLA in healthy donors. This clone showed up just once. Its target is unknown. Study-wide results and limits: Per a prior analysis, the majority of TCR beta V segments were productive roughly 87% or roughly 30% of the time. Associated with cytomegalovirus, according to the listing, were 170 or so TCR beta chains.

The PCR used 60 Vbeta and 13 Jbeta primers. Assay: immunoSEQ multiplex PCR; the TCRdb copy retains only in-frame clones and omits some. This sample carries approximately 150,000 clones, just under 85% of them seen once, and the ten largest clones take roughly 5%. Looked up from germline, CDR1 is SGHDN and CDR2 is FVKESK. V lost 0 bases to trimming and J lost 1 base, with 9 bases between them. This CDR3 comprises 15 residues. What was sequenced was PBMCs. This clonotype was sampled from a girl aged 5 to 17 in good health and CMV-seropositive. This rearrangement joins TRBV14 to TRBJ1-1; no definite D call. The CDR3 DNA reads TGTGCCAGCAGCCAAGACAGGCAGAGGAACACTGAAGCTTTCTTT. Translated: CASSQDRQRNTEAFF.